This T cell receptor (beta chain) was documented in a study of T cells in localized non-small cell lung cancer. Study-wide results and limits: An association was observed between higher blood T cell density and longer overall survival. Uninvolved adjacent lung had the highest recorded T cell clonality, with tumor below it. The tumor had only one region sequenced, so heterogeneity remains possible.

V was trimmed by 5 bases and J by 2 bases, leaving 9 bases between them. The CDR3 spans 13 residues. CDR1 and CDR2 from the germline V gene are SGHNT and YENEEA. Clones were read by immunoSEQ multiplex PCR, and TCRdb kept only the in-frame ones, dropping some. The data contain approximately 88,000 clones, roughly 88% of them singletons. This clone has a single count. Its specificity is unknown. J is TRBJ2-5 and V is TRBV11-3; possibly TRBD2 for D (6 bases). Sequenced here: PBMCs, sampled before any cancer treatment. This clonotype originated in a woman aged 35-75 years with stage II squamous cell lung carcinoma. As DNA, the CDR3 is TGTGCCAGCAGCCGCGGGGATCAAGAGACCCAGTACTTC. Translated, it gives CASSRGDQETQYF.